This is a list of T cell receptor beta chains from one sample in a study of cytomegalovirus exposure and HLA in healthy donors. The method was immunoSEQ multiplex PCR; TCRdb's version includes in-frame clones alone and lacks a portion of them. The repertoire holds more than 85,000 clones, roughly 67% seen once, with about 8.4% in the top ten. The specimen was PBMCs. The receptors were gathered from a man between 40 and 49 years old in good health and CMV-seronegative. The CDR3 runs from the conserved cysteine through the conserved F or W.

CDR3 | V
CASSLLGQGGDLNEQYF | TRBV5-6
CAISISEETQYF | TRBV10-3
CASRPGQGSFGETQYF | TRBV5-1
CASSQDRSGSSGANVLTF | TRBV4-1
CSVQGIHSTDTQYF | TRBV29-1
CASSYSYYEQYF | TRBV28
CASSFGQPGEGYPF | TRBV5-6
CASSLSGPANYGYTF | TRBV7-8
CASSLGYGGSSTDTQYF | TRBV11-2
CASSQQQEIPTDTQYF | TRBV4-3
CASSRTALRENTEAFF | TRBV18
CASSLGGGDYGYTF | TRBV7-9
CASSHPGTGNSPLHF | TRBV4-3
CASSETGSSYEQYF | TRBV6-5
CASSGDRNYGYTF | TRBV7-8
CASSFWDRGGEKLFF | TRBV28
CASSRTGEWRETQYF | TRBV5-1
CATSREGDREYEQYF | TRBV15
CASSITVTGRRNTEAFF | TRBV27
CASRTSGGASDTQYF | TRBV6-4
CASSDQTTTINNEQFF | TRBV9
CASSLSGLGQPQHF | TRBV5-6
CASTPRQVYGYTF | TRBV19
CAGQGVSTNEKLFF | TRBV21-1
CSVSAAAGGWETQYF | TRBV29-1
CASRGAGTDTQYF | TRBV7-2
CASSWTPPSSPLHF | TRBV5-8
CASSYGGGNEQFF | TRBV6-6
CASSLGLAGADTQYF | TRBV5-4